The TCR beta chain described here comes from a study of blood T cell repertoires in COVID-19. Across the whole study: Acute and convalescent COVID-19 samples came from the United States, Italy and Spain. PBMCs, B-cell-depleted T cells, or T cells provided the cDNA or gDNA that made up the material.

V shed 8 bases, J shed 0 bases, and the junction held 3 bases outside the gene matches. The CDR3 is 16 amino acids. The germline gives CDR1 SGHVS, CDR2 FQNEAQ. In the authors' methods: Estimates of nucleated cell counts were drawn from the amplification of reference gene primers. The data were produced by immunoSEQ multiplex PCR, yet TCRdb's version contains in-frame clones alone and is incomplete. V, J and clone size reflect that table, while D and trimming were determined from the DNA. The sample includes more than 65,000 clones, around four fifths of them seen just once. The clonotype comes from a man aged 45-60 years with active COVID-19. The sample taken for sequencing was peripheral blood. The rearrangement links TRBV7-8 to TRBJ2-6, with 11 bases that match TRBD1. The CDR3 DNA reads TGTGCCAGCCGGACAGGGGGCCCCTCTGGGGCCAACGTCCTGACTTTC. This codes for CASRTGGPSGANVLTF.